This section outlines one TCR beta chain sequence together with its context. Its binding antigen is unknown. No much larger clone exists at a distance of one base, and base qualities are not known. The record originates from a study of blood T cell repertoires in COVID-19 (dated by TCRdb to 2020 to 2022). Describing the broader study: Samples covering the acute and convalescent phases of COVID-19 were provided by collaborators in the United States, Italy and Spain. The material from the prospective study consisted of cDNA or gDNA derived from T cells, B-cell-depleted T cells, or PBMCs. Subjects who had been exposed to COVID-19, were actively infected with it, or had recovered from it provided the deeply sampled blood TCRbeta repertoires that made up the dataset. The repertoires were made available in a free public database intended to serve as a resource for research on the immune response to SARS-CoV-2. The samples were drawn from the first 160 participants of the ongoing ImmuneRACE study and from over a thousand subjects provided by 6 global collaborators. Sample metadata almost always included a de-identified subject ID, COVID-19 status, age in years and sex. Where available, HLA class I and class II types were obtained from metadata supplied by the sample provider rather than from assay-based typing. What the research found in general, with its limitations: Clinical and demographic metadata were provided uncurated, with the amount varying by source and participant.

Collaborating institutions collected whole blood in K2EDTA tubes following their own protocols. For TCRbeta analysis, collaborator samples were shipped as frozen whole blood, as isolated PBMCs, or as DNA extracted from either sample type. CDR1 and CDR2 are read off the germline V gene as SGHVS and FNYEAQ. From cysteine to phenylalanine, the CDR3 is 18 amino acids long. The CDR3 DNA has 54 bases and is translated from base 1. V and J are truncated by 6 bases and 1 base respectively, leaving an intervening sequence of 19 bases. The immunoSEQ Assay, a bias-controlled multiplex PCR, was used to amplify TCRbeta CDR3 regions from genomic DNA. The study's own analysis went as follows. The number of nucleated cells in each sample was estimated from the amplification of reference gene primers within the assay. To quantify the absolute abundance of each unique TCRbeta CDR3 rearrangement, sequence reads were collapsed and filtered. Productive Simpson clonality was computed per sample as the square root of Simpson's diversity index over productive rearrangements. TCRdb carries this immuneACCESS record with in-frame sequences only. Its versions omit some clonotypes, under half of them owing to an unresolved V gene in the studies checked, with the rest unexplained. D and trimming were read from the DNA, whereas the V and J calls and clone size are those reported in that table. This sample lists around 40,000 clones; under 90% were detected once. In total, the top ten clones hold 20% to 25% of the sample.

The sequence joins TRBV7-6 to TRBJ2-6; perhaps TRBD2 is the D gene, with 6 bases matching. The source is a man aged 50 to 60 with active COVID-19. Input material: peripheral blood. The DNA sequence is TGTGCCAGCAGTGTCCGCGGGACGGCTACTTCTGGGGCCAACGTCCTGACTTTC. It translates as CASSVRGTATSGANVLTF.